The 3 T cell receptor beta chains in this list originate from one sample, sequenced in a study of shared clonotypes between healthy human individuals. Assay: immunoSEQ multiplex PCR; the TCRdb copy retains only in-frame clones and omits some. The repertoire holds about 670,000 clones, with roughly 70% as singletons. The source material was memory CD4+ T cells sorted from blood. Subset given: CD45RA-negative fraction. The source of these receptors is a young woman in good health.

The J gene is TRBJ1-3, the V gene TRBV27; the D is unclear. Germline-derived CDR1 and CDR2 are MNHEY and SMNVEV (reference sequence). Deletions cut 6 bases from V and 0 bases from J, with 12 bases between. This CDR3 spans 15 amino acids. CDR3 in DNA: TGTGCCAGCAGATCCACGGTGGGCTCTGGAAACACCATATATTTT. It codes for CASRSTVGSGNTIYF.

The CDR3 coding sequence is TGTGCCAGCAGTGAACTAGGGGGCATAAACTATGGCTACACCTTC. It codes for CASSELGGINYGYTF. This chain joins TRBV2 and TRBJ1-2; 7 nucleotides match TRBD1. Germline CDR1 reads SNHLY; CDR2 reads FYNNEI. The CDR3 consists of 15 residues. Trimming cost V 2 bases and J 2 bases; bases outside gene matches: 5.

The chain uses TRBV7-9 and TRBJ2-3; possible D gene TRBD2, 5 bases. V was trimmed by 6 bases and J by 0 bases, leaving 16 bases between them. The CDR3 has 16 residues. Germline loops: CDR1 SEHNR, CDR2 FQNEAQ (reference sequence). This chain's CDR3 is CASSRDRGESTDTQYF. The CDR3 DNA reads as TGTGCCAGCAGTCGTGACCGGGGAGAAAGCACAGATACGCAGTATTTT. Drawing the rest from reference TRBV7-9 and TRBJ2-3, the complete variable domain is DTGVSQNPRHKITKRGQNVTFRCDPISEHNRLYWYRQTLGQGPEFLTYFQNEAQLEKSRLLSDRFSAERPKGSFSTLEIQRTEQGDSAMYLCASSRDRGESTDTQYFGPGTRLTVL.